The sequence of this TCR beta chain was determined in a study of metastatic and nonmetastatic thyroid tumors. The wider study: Peripheral blood and tumor or nodule samples from malignant and benign thyroid patients were compared.

In the authors' methods: Variation in CDR3 across clinicopathological groups served as the basis for constructing a distant-metastasis classifier in papillary thyroid cancer. MiXCR reprocessed the PCR reads for TCRdb. TCRdb, not the original authors, processed these V and J calls. The repertoire holds around 45,000 clones, with about 4.2% as singletons. Study-wide points: Malignant thyroid tumors reportedly had TCR beta diversity that was significantly higher than in benign nodules, in blood and tumor.

This clone was seen repeatedly, ten times or more. Its antigen remains unidentified. Thyroid surgery took place with no prior treatment in any patient. Germline values: CDR1 MNHEY, CDR2 SMNVEV (reference sequence). V shed 5 bases and J 4 bases; nucleotides not matched to a gene: 14. There are 17 residues in the CDR3. The receptor was derived from a female donor with papillary thyroid cancer or a benign thyroid nodule (not recorded which). Some clones in this sample may be carry-over from other donors' samples. V gene TRBV27 combines with J gene TRBJ2-7; 10 bases fit TRBD2. The sequenced material came from blood. The CDR3 protein is CASSRLAGASGQYEQYF. The CDR3 coding sequence is TGTGCCAGCAGTCGCCTAGCGGGAGCTTCGGGGCAATACGAGCAGTACTTC.